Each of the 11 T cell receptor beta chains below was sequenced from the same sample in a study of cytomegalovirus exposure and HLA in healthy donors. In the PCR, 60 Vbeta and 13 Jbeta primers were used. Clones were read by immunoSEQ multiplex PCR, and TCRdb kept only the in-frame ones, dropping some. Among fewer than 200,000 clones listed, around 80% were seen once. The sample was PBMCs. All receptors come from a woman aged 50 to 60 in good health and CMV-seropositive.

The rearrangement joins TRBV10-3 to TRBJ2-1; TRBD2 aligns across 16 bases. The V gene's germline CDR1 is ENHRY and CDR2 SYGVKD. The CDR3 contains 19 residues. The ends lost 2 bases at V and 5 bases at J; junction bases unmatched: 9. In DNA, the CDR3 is TGTGCCATCAGTGAGCATCGCGGGACTAGCGGGGGGGCCAACAATGAGCAGTTCTTC. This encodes CAISEHRGTSGGANNEQFF.

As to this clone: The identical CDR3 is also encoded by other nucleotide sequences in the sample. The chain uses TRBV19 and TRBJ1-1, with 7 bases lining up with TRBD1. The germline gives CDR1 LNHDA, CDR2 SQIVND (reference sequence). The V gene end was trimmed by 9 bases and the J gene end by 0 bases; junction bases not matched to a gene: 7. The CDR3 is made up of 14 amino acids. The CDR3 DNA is TGTGCCAGCTCACCGGGACAGATGAACACTGAAGCTTTCTTT. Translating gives CASSPGQMNTEAFF.

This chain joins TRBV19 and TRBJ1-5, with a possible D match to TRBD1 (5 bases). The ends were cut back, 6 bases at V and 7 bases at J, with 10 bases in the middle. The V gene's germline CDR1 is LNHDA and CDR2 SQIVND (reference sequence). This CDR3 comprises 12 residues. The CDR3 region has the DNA TGTGCCAGTAGGCAGGGAGGGCAGCCCCAGCATTTT. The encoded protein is CASRQGGQPQHF.

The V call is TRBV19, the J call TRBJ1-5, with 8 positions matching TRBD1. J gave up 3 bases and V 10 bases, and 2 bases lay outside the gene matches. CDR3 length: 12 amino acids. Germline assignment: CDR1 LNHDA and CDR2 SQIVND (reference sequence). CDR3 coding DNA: TGTGCCACACAGGGGGACAATCAGCCCCAGCATTTT. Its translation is CATQGDNQPQHF.

The CDR3, as DNA: TGTGCCAGCAGCTTAGATGTGGGGCATCAGCCCCAGCATTTT. Translating it yields CASSLDVGHQPQHF. This chain uses TRBV7-9 with TRBJ1-5; tentatively, D is TRBD1 (5 bases). Germline CDR1 is SEHNR and CDR2 is FQNEAQ (reference sequence). The V end was cut by 1 base, the J end by 5 bases, with 9 bases between. This CDR3 is 14 amino acids long.

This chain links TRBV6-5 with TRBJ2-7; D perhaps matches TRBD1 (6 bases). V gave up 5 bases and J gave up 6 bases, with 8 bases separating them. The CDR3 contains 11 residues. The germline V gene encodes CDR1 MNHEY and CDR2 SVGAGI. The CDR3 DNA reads TGTGCCAGCAGTGTCAGGGGCGAGCAGTACTTC. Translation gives CASSVRGEQYF.

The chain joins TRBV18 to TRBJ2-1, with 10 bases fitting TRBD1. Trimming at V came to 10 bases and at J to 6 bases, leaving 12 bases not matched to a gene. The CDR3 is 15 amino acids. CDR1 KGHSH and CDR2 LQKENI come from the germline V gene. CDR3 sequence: CATVQGTGDGNEQFF. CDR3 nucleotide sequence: TGTGCCACCGTCCAGGGGACAGGGGATGGCAATGAGCAGTTCTTC.

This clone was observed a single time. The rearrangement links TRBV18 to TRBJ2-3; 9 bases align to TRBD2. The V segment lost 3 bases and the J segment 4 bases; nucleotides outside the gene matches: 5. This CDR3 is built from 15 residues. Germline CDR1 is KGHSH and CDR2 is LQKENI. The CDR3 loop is CASSPSAGGSDTQYF. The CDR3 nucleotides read TGTGCCAGCTCACCTTCAGCGGGAGGATCAGATACGCAGTATTTT. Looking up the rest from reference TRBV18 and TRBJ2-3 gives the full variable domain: NAGVMQNPRHLVRRRGQEARLRCSPMKGHSHVYWYRQLPEEGLKFMVYLQKENIIDESGMPKERFSAEFPKEGPSILRIQQVVRGDSAAYFCASSPSAGGSDTQYFGPGTRLTVL.

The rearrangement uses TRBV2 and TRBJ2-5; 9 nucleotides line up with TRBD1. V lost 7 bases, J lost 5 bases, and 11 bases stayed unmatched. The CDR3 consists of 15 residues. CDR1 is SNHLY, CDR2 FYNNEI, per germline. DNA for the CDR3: TGTGCCAGCATTGGAAGAACAGGGGGCGGGGAGACCCAGTACTTC. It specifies CASIGRTGGGETQYF.

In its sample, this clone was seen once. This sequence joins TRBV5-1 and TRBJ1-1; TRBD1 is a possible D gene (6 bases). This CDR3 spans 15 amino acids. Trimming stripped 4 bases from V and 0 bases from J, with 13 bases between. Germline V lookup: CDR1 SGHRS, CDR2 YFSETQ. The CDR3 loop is CASSLVDRMNTEAFF. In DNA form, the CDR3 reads TGCGCCAGCAGCCTGGTGGACAGAATGAACACTGAAGCTTTCTTT.

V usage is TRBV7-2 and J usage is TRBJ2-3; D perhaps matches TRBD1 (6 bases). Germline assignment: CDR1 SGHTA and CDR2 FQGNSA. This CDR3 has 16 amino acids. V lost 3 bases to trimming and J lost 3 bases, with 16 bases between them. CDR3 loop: CASSLLTGVITDTQYF. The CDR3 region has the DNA TGTGCCAGCAGCTTGTTGACAGGTGTGATTACAGATACGCAGTATTTT.